The 23 T cell receptor beta chains below all came from one sample that was sequenced in a study of Graves' ophthalmopathy and Graves' hyperthyroidism. Amplification of TCR beta CDR3 regions used RNA transcripts. HTBI primers were used in a first-round RT-PCR, which preceded a second-round multiplex PCR. Via MiXCR, TCRdb re-called the multiplex PCR reads, giving one row per CDR3 protein. The sample records 500,000 to 600,000 distinct CDR3 sequences, 39% being singletons. Sequencing used peripheral blood or thyroid tissue (not recorded which). These receptors were collected from an adult man with Graves' hyperthyroidism.

This clonotype was detected many times. A read error may produce the germline difference seen at one junction end. The genes are TRBV12-3 or TRBV12-4 and TRBJ1-4, with 7 bases aligning to TRBD1. There are 12 residues in the CDR3. CDR3 DNA: TGTGCCAGCAGTCCAACCGGGACAGCCTCCGTTTTT. Its translation is CASSPTGTASVF.

This clonotype was counted ten times or more. Sequence at one end of the junction differs from germline and may be a read error. The chain links TRBV6-1 to TRBJ1-2, with D perhaps TRBD1 (5 bases). The CDR3 loop spans 14 amino acids. The V gene's germline CDR1 is MNHNS and CDR2 SASEGT. The CDR3 spells CASSEAGLDYGYTF. The CDR3 region has the DNA TGTGCCAGCAGCGAAGCAGGGTTGGACTATGGCTACACCTTC.

This rearrangement joins TRBV28 to TRBJ2-7; 7 bases are a match to TRBD2. Germline loops: CDR1 MDHEN, CDR2 SYDVKM. The J segment lost 4 bases and the V segment lost 6 bases, leaving 6 bases of the junction unmatched. This CDR3 comprises 13 residues. CDR3 in DNA: TGTGCCAGCAGGGGGGGGTCAGAATACGAGCAGTACTTC. This gives the protein CASRGGSEYEQYF.

At least ten counts were recorded for this clonotype. The chain combines TRBV29-1 with TRBJ1-2; 11 nucleotides align to TRBD1. V lost 0 bases, J lost 4 bases, and 22 bases stayed unmatched. CDR3 length: 21 amino acids. Germline V gives CDR1 SQVTM, CDR2 ANQGSEA. Here the CDR3 reads CSVEDTGTGGLQSTRGYGYTF. The CDR3 bases are TGCAGCGTTGAAGATACCGGGACAGGGGGTCTTCAATCTACCCGGGGCTATGGCTACACCTTC.

This clonotype was seen repeatedly, ten times or more. V is TRBV19 and J is TRBJ1-5; 11 bases match TRBD1. The CDR3 length is 15 residues. Trimming removed 3 bases from V and 5 bases from J; junction bases left unmatched: 3. Germline loops: CDR1 LNHDA, CDR2 SQIVND (reference sequence). The CDR3 bases are TGTGCCAGTAGTATCCTGGGACAGGGGGATCAGCCCCAGCATTTT. This sequence encodes CASSILGQGDQPQHF.

This clonotype appeared many times. The chain uses TRBV6-5 and TRBJ1-5; tentative D call: TRBD1 (5 bases). Trimming stripped 6 bases from V and 3 bases from J, with 12 bases between. Germline CDR1 MNHEY, CDR2 SVGAGI. CDR3 size: 14 residues. The CDR3 is CASSPGDLNQPQHF. The CDR3 bases are TGTGCCAGCAGCCCCGGGGACCTCAATCAGCCCCAGCATTTT.

This clonotype has a count of ten or more. Written as DNA, the CDR3 is TGTGCCAGCAGCCTCGAAGGTCAGACTGATGGCTACACCTTC. It specifies CASSLEGQTDGYTF. The genes are TRBV12-3 or TRBV12-4 and TRBJ1-2; D gene ambiguous. The CDR3 covers 14 residues. Trimming removed 6 bases at V and 6 bases at J, with 17 bases between.

With respect to this clonotype: At one boundary the junction diverges from the germline segment, which might be a read error. The J gene is TRBJ1-4, the V gene TRBV5-1; TRBD1 is a possible D gene (5 bases). Per germline, CDR1 SGHRS and CDR2 YFSETQ. This CDR3 has 17 amino acids. CDR3 residues: CASSRDPYGGTNEKLLF. CDR3 nucleotide sequence: TGCGCCAGCAGCCGGGACCCCTACGGGGGTACTAATGAAAAACTGCTTTTT.

Worth noting for this clonotype: An end of the junction differs from the germline gene, which may be a read error. The V gene is TRBV10-3, the J gene TRBJ2-7, with 7 bases matching TRBD1. The CDR3 is made up of 11 amino acids. Germline assignment: CDR1 ENHRY and CDR2 SYGVKD. The CDR3 nucleotides read TGTGCCATCAGTGAGTCGCGTGGCAGGGGGTTT. This sequence encodes CAISESRGRGF.

Notes on this clonotype: A read error may account for a junction end that differs from germline. V is TRBV10-2 and J is TRBJ1-1, with D unresolved. CDR3 length equals 15 residues. CDR1 and CDR2 from the germline V gene are WSHSY and SAAADI. The CDR3 region is CASSPSNGMNTEAFF. The CDR3 DNA reads TGTGCCAGCTCACCATCGAACGGAATGAACACTGAAGCTTTCTTT.

About this clonotype: One junction end does not reproduce the germline sequence, and a read error may be involved. DNA for the CDR3: TGCGCCAGCAGCCAGGAAAGACCAGTCGTAGGGACCCAGTACTTC. Translating it yields CASSQERPVVGTQYF. The chain carries TRBV7-9 and TRBJ2-5, with no clear D. The V gene's germline CDR1 is SEHNR and CDR2 FQNEAQ (reference sequence). This CDR3 comprises 15 residues.

The chain links TRBV7-9 to TRBJ1-1; D is perhaps TRBD1 (6 bases). V lost 10 bases and J 11 bases, leaving 29 bases between the germline ends. Per germline, CDR1 SEHNR and CDR2 FQNEAQ (reference sequence). The CDR3 is 15 amino acids. This chain's CDR3 is CATILHRVLIGGAFF. CDR3 sequence (DNA): TGTGCCACCATATTACACAGGGTACTAATCGGCGGGGCTTTCTTT.

This clonotype was counted between two and nine times. The chain uses TRBV24-1 and TRBJ2-3; tentatively, D is TRBD2 (5 bases). Trimming cost V 4 bases and J 2 bases, with 18 bases left between them. There are 17 residues in the CDR3. The germline V gene has CDR1 KGHDR and CDR2 SFDVKD. The CDR3, as DNA: TGTGCCACCAGTGACGCCGCCGGAAGCGGCAACACAGATACGCAGTATTTT. Encoded protein: CATSDAAGSGNTDTQYF.

This clonotype was seen repeatedly, ten times or more. The CDR3 DNA follows: TGTGCCAGCAGCTTAGTCACCTCGAACACTGAAGCTTTCTTT. Protein: CASSLVTSNTEAFF. The V gene is TRBV7-9, the J gene TRBJ1-1; D is undetermined. Germline V gives CDR1 SEHNR, CDR2 FQNEAQ (reference sequence). CDR3 length equals 14 residues. V was cut by 1 base and J by 1 base, with 7 bases left in between.

Remarks on this clonotype: A much larger clone differs from this one at a single base, so this may be a read error. This chain uses TRBV29-1 with TRBJ1-1; unclear D gene. Trimming took off 0 bases at V and 11 bases at J, with 13 bases between the two ends. CDR3 length: 12 amino acids. The germline V gene encodes CDR1 SQVTM and CDR2 ANQGSEA. CDR3 in amino acids: CSVEDIGIRAFF. CDR3 in DNA: TGCAGCGTTGAAGATATCGGGATACGGGCTTTCTTT.

The V and J genes are TRBV7-9 and TRBJ2-1; 12 nucleotides line up with TRBD2. J gave up 5 bases and V 5 bases, and 4 bases lay outside the gene matches. This CDR3 contains 15 residues. CDR1 is SEHNR, CDR2 FQNEAQ, per germline (reference sequence). The CDR3 nucleotides are TGTGCCAGCAGCCCCAGGACTAGCGGGGACAATGAGCAGTTCTTC. It translates to CASSPRTSGDNEQFF.

The chain carries TRBV12-3 or TRBV12-4 and TRBJ2-3, with D possibly TRBD2 on 6 matching bases. This CDR3 is built from 14 residues. V lost 8 bases and J lost 4, with 16 bases in between. The CDR3 loop reads CASGVWGVPDTQYF. The CDR3 DNA follows: TGTGCCAGCGGAGTTTGGGGGGTCCCAGATACGCAGTATTTT.

The V gene is TRBV20-1, the J gene TRBJ1-2, with no clear D. V dropped 6 bases and J dropped 0 bases, with 11 bases sitting between them. The CDR3 length is 13 residues. Germline CDR1 reads DFQATT; CDR2 reads SNEGSKA (reference sequence). In nucleotides, the CDR3 is TGCAGTGCCTCACCCGACACTAACTATGGCTACACCTTC. Its translation is CSASPDTNYGYTF.

This clonotype appeared many times. CDR3 in amino acids: CASSEARGVGYEQYF. The CDR3 DNA sequence: TGTGCCAGCAGTGAAGCAAGGGGGGTCGGGTACGAGCAGTACTTC. The rearrangement joins TRBV2 to TRBJ2-7, with D perhaps being TRBD1 or TRBD2 (6 bases each). The V end lost 0 bases, the J end lost 4 bases, and 13 bases lay between the germline ends. Germline CDR1 SNHLY, CDR2 FYNNEI. The CDR3 runs 15 residues.

There are a few counts of this clonotype. The V call is TRBV7-2, the J call TRBJ2-7; 11 nucleotides match TRBD2. Germline assignment: CDR1 SGHTA and CDR2 FQGNSA. This CDR3 comprises 14 residues. The V gene end was trimmed by 6 bases and the J gene end by 4 bases; junction bases not matched to a gene: 5. This chain's CDR3 is CASSSRLAGYEQYF. The CDR3 coding sequence is TGTGCCAGCAGTTCGAGACTAGCGGGGTACGAGCAGTACTTC. Supplemented by reference TRBV7-2 and TRBJ2-7, the full variable domain reads GAGVSQSPSNKVTEKGKDVELRCDPISGHTALYWYRQSLGQGLEFLIYFQGNSAPDKSGLPSDRFSAERTGGSVSTLTIQRTQQEDSAVYLCASSSRLAGYEQYFGPGTRLTVT.

Notes on this clonotype: A read error is possible here, since a much larger clone lies one base away. The chain has TRBV10-2 and TRBJ2-2, with 7 bases fitting TRBD2. The CDR3 spans 18 residues. Per germline, CDR1 WSHSY and CDR2 SAAADI. Trimming cost V 2 bases and J 0 bases; bases outside gene matches: 9. Here the CDR3 DNA reads TGCGCCAGCAGTGAGAGGCGCAGCGGGGTCCCGAACACCGGGGAGCTGTTTTTT. Residues: CASSERRSGVPNTGELFF.

This clonotype was counted many times. This chain links TRBV5-1 with TRBJ2-7, with TRBD1 matching 8 bases. This CDR3 has 15 residues. V lost 0 bases to trimming and J lost 5 bases; unmatched junction nucleotides: 7. Per the germline V gene, CDR1 is SGHRS and CDR2 is YFSETQ. Here the CDR3 reads CASSLATGVKNEQYF. In DNA form, the CDR3 reads TGCGCCAGCAGCTTGGCGACAGGGGTAAAAAACGAGCAGTACTTC.

This clonotype was seen repeatedly, ten times or more. The rearrangement uses TRBV6-6 and TRBJ1-5; TRBD1 is a possible D gene (6 bases). Germline CDR1 is MNHNY and CDR2 is SVGAGI (reference sequence). The V gene lost 7 bases and the J gene lost 7 bases, with 20 bases spanning the gap. The length of the CDR3 is 15 residues. The CDR3 sequence: CASTRRTGSEQPQHF. The DNA of the CDR3 is TGTGCCAGCACCCGTCGAACAGGGTCAGAGCAGCCCCAGCATTTT.